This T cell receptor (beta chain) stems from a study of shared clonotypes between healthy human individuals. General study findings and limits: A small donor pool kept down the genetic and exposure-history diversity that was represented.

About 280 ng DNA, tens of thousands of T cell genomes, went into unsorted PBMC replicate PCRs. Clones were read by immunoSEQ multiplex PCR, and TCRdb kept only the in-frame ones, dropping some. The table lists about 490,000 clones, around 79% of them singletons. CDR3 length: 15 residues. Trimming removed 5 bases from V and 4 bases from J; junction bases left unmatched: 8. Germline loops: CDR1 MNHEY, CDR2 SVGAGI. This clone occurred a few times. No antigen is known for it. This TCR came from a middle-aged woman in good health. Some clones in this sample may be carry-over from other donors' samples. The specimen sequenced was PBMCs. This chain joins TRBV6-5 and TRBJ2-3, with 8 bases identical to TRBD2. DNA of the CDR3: TGTGCCAGCAGTGGATTAGCGGGATCCCCAGATACGCAGTATTTT. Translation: CASSGLAGSPDTQYF.